This T cell receptor (beta chain) comes out of a study of T cells in Graves' hyperthyroidism and ophthalmopathy. Per the germline V gene, CDR1 is MNHEY and CDR2 is SVGEGT. The length of the CDR3 is 16 residues. With 2 bases clipped from V and 9 bases from J, the junction kept 9 bases outside the gene matches. The TCR beta CDR3 regions underwent amplification using RNA transcripts as the source. During a first-round RT-PCR of the TCR CDR3, the HTBI primer set was used. TCRdb re-called the multiplex PCR reads through MiXCR, storing one row per CDR3 protein. The repertoire holds around 600,000 distinct CDR3 sequences, with about 15% as singletons. This clonotype showed up many times. Its antigen remains unidentified. Findings and limits, study-wide: A 13 V-J signature model discriminated ophthalmopathy versus stable hyperthyroidism.

Sequenced: blood. This sequence was found in a woman between 50 and 59 years old with Graves' ophthalmopathy. This chain links TRBV6-2 or TRBV6-3 with TRBJ2-1; 11 nucleotides align to TRBD2. This CDR3 reads CASSYGVAGGPLEQFF. The CDR3 bases are TGTGCCAGCAGTTACGGGGTAGCGGGAGGGCCGCTTGAGCAGTTCTTC.